The present entry profiles one T cell receptor beta chain with its context. No antigen is known for it. These data originate in a study of T cells in Graves' hyperthyroidism and ophthalmopathy. About the research overall: Peripheral blood collection took place at initial diagnosis, before any treatment. General study points: The model anticipated ophthalmopathy a median approximately 6.6 months pre-onset.

TCR beta CDR3 regions were amplified from RNA. TCR CDR3 underwent first-round RT-PCR with the HTBI primer set. MiXCR was run by TCRdb on the multiplex PCR reads, yielding one entry per CDR3 protein. This sample yields hundreds of thousands of distinct CDR3 sequences, of which 14% are seen a single time; roughly a tenth belongs to the top ten. V shed 7 bases and J shed 0 bases, with 13 bases lying between them. This CDR3 is built from 15 residues. Germline CDR1 LNHDA, CDR2 SQIVND (reference sequence). Clinical symptoms, serum thyroxine and TRAb, thyroid ultrasound and orbital computed tomography together formed the diagnostic basis.

The TCR sequence derives from a woman aged 18-29 years with Graves' hyperthyroidism. The sample was blood. V is TRBV19 and J is TRBJ2-1; no clear D. The DNA of the CDR3 is TGTGCCAGTACCCCTGTAGGCCTCTCCTACAATGAGCAGTTCTTC. The encoded protein is CASTPVGLSYNEQFF.